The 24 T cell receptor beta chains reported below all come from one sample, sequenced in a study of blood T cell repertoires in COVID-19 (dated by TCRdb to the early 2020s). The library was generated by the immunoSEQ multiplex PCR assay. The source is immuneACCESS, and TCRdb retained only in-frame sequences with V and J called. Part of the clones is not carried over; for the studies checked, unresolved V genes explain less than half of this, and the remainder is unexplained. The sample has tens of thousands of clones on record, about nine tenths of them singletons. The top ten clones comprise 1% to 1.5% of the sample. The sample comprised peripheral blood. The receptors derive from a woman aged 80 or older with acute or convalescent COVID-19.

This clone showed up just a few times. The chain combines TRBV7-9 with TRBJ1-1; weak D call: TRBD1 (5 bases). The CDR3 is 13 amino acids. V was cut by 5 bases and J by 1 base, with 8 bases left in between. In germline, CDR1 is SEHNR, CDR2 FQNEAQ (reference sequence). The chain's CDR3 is CASSLTANTEAFF. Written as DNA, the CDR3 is TGTGCCAGCAGCCTGACAGCGAACACTGAAGCTTTCTTT.

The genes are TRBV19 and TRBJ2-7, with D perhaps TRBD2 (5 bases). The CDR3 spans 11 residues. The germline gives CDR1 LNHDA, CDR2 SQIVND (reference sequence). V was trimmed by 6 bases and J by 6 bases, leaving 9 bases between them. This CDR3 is CASRNGGEQYF. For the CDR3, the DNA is TGTGCCAGTAGAAATGGAGGCGAGCAGTACTTC.

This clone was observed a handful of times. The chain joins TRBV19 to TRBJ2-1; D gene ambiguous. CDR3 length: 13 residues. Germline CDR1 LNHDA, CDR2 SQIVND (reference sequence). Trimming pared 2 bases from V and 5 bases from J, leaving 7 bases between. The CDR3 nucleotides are TGTGCCAGTAGTATAACTCTAAACAATGAGCAGTTCTTC. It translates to CASSITLNNEQFF.

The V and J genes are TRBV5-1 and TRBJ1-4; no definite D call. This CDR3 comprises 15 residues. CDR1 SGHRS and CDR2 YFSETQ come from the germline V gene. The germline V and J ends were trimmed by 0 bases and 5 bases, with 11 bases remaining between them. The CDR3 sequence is CASSLAVGGNEKLFF. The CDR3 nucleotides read TGCGCCAGCAGCTTGGCGGTAGGAGGGAATGAAAAACTGTTTTTT. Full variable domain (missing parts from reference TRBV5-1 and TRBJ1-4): KAGVTQTPRYLIKTRGQQVTLSCSPISGHRSVSWYQQTPGQGLQFLFEYFSETQRNKGNFPGRFSGRQFSNSRSEMNVSTLELGDSALYLCASSLAVGGNEKLFFGSGTQLSVL.

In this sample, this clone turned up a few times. The CDR3 loop is CASRSGRSYNEQFF. The CDR3 DNA sequence: TGTGCCAGCAGAAGCGGGAGATCCTACAATGAGCAGTTCTTC. The V call is TRBV28, the J call TRBJ2-1, with TRBD2 matching 8 bases. CDR1 MDHEN and CDR2 SYDVKM come from the germline V gene. V shed 6 bases and J 1 base; nucleotides not matched to a gene: 2. The CDR3 spans 14 residues.

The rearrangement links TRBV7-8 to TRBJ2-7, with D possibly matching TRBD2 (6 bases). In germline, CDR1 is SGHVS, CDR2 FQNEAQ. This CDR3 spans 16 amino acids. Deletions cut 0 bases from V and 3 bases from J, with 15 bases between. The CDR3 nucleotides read TGTGCCAGCAGCTTAGCGCGGCCCCGGGAGTACTACGAGCAGTACTTC. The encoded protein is CASSLARPREYYEQYF.

The CDR3 DNA follows: TGTGCCATCAGTGAAGACAGAAACTATGGCTACACCTTC. It yields the protein CAISEDRNYGYTF. The rearrangement joins TRBV10-3 to TRBJ1-2; TRBD1 is a possible D gene (5 bases). V lost 3 bases and J lost 2, with 7 bases in between. The CDR3 has 13 amino acids. Germline loops: CDR1 ENHRY, CDR2 SYGVKD.

In DNA, the CDR3 is TGTGCCAGCAGCGGGGACAAGCGTACCTACGAGCAGTACTTC. Protein product: CASSGDKRTYEQYF. V usage is TRBV5-4 and J usage is TRBJ2-7; D might be TRBD1 (6 bases). Germline lookup yields CDR1 SGHNT and CDR2 YYREEE (reference sequence). V gave up 4 bases and J gave up 2 bases, with 13 bases separating them. The CDR3 covers 14 residues.

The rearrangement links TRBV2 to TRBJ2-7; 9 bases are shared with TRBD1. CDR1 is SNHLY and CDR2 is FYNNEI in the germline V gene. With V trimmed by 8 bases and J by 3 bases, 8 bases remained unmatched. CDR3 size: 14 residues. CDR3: CASGSGTGFYEQYF. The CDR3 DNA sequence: TGTGCCAGCGGATCCGGGACAGGGTTCTACGAGCAGTACTTC.

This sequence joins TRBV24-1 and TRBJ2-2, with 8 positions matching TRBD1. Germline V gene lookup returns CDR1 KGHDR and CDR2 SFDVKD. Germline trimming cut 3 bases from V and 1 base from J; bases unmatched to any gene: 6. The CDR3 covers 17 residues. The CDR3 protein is CATSDTQGAGNTGELFF. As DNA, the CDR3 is TGTGCCACCAGTGATACGCAGGGGGCGGGGAACACCGGGGAGCTGTTTTTT.

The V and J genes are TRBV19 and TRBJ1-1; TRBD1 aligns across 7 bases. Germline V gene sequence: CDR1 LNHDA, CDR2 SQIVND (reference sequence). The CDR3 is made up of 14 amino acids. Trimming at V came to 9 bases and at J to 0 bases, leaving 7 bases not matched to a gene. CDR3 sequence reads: CASGDRLMNTEAFF. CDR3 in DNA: TGTGCCAGCGGGGACAGACTCATGAACACTGAAGCTTTCTTT.

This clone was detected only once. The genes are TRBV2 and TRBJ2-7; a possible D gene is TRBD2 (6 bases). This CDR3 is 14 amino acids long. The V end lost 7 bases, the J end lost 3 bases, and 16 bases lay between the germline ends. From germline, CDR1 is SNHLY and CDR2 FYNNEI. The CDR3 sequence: CASMGLWRGYEQYF. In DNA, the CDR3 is TGTGCCAGCATGGGACTGTGGCGGGGCTACGAGCAGTACTTC.

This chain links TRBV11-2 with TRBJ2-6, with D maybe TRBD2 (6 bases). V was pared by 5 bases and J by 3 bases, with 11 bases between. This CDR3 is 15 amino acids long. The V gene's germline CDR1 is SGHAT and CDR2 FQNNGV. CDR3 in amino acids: CASSPGTGGANVLTF. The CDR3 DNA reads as TGTGCCAGCAGCCCCGGGACTGGTGGGGCCAACGTCCTGACTTTC.

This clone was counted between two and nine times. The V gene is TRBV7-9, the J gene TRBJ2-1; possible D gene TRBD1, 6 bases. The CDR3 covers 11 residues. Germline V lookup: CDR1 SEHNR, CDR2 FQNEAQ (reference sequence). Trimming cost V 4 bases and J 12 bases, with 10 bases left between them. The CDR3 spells CASSYLGGQFF. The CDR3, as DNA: TGTGCCAGCAGCTACCTAGGGGGGCAGTTCTTC. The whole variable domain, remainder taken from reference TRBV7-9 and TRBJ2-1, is DTGVSQNPRHKITKRGQNVTFRCDPISEHNRLYWYRQTLGQGPEFLTYFQNEAQLEKSRLLSDRFSAERPKGSFSTLEIQRTEQGDSAMYLCASSYLGGQFFGPGTRLTVL.

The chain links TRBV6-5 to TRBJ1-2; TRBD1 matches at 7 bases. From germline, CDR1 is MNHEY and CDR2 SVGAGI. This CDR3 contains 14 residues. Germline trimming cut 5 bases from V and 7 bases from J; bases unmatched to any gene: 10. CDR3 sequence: CASSKDRSVGGYTF. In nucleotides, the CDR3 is TGTGCCAGCAGTAAGGACAGGTCCGTGGGTGGCTACACCTTC.

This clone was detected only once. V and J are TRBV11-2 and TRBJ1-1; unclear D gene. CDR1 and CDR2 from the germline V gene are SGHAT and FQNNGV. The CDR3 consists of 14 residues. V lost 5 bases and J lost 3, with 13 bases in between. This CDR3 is CASSPVGQYTEAFF. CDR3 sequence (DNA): TGTGCCAGCAGCCCCGTTGGGCAATACACTGAAGCTTTCTTT.

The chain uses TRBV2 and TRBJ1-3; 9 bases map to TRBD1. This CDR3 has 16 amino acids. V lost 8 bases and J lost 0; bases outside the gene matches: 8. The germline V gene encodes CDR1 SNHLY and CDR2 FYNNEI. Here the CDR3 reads CASGGQGISSGNTIYF. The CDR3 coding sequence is TGTGCCAGCGGCGGACAGGGGATCTCCTCTGGAAACACCATATATTTT.

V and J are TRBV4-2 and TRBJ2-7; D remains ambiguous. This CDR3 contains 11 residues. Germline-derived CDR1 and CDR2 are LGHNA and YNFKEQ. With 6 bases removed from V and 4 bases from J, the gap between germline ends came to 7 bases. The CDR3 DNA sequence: TGTGCCAGCAGACCCGGTTACGAGCAGTACTTC. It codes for CASRPGYEQYF.

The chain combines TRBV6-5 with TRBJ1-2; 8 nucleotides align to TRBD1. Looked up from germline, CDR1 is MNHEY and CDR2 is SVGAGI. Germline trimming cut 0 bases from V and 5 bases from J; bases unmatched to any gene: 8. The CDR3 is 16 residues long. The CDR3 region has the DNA TGTGCCAGCAGTTACTCGCCGGACAGGGTGGAGTATGGCTACACCTTC. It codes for CASSYSPDRVEYGYTF.

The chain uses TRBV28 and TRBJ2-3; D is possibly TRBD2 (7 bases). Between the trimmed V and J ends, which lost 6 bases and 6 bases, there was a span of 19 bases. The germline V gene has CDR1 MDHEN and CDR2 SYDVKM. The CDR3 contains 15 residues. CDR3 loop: CASRGVGGASDTQYF. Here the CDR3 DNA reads TGTGCCAGCAGGGGTGTAGGGGGGGCGTCCGATACGCAGTATTTT. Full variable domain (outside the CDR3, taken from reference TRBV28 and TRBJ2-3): DVKVTQSSRYLVKRTGEKVFLECVQDMDHENMFWYRQDPGLGLRLIYFSYDVKMKEKGDIPEGYSVSREKKERFSLILESASTNQTSMYLCASRGVGGASDTQYFGPGTRLTVL.

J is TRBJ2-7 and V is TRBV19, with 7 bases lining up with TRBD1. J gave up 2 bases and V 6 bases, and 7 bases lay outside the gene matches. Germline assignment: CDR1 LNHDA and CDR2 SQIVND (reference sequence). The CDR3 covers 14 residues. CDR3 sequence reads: CASRRTGQAYEQYF. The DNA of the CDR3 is TGTGCCAGTAGAAGGACAGGTCAAGCCTACGAGCAGTACTTC.

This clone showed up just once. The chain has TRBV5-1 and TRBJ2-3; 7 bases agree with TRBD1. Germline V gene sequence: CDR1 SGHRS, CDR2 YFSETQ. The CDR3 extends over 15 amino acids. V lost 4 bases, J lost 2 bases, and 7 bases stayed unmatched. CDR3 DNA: TGCGCCAGCAGCGACCGACAGGGCCCCACAGATACGCAGTATTTT. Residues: CASSDRQGPTDTQYF.

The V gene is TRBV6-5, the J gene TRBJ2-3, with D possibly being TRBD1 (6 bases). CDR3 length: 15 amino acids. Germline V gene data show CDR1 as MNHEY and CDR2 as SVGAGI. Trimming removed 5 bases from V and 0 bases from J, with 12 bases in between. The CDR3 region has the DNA TGTGCCAGCAGTCCGACAGGCCTTAGCACAGATACGCAGTATTTT. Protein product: CASSPTGLSTDTQYF.

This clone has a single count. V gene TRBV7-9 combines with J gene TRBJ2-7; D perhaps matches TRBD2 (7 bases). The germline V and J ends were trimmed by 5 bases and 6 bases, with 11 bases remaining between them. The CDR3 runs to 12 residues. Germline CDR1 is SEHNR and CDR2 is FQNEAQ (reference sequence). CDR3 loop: CASSEGGTEQYF. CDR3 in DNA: TGTGCCAGCAGCGAGGGGGGGACCGAGCAGTACTTC. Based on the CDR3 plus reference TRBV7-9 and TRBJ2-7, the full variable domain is DTGVSQNPRHKITKRGQNVTFRCDPISEHNRLYWYRQTLGQGPEFLTYFQNEAQLEKSRLLSDRFSAERPKGSFSTLEIQRTEQGDSAMYLCASSEGGTEQYFGPGTRLTVT.